A single sample gave rise to the 29 T cell receptor beta chains below, sequenced in a study of T cell changes during pregnancy in multiple sclerosis. Assay used: immunoSEQ multiplex PCR; TCRdb lists only in-frame clones, some missing. The sample contains more than 65,000 clones, around 90% of which appear only once. Specimen: peripheral blood, collected after pregnancy. These receptors all stem from a female donor in good health, enrolled as a control in a pregnancy study.

The chain employs TRBV7-9 and TRBJ2-3; 10 nucleotides line up with TRBD2. The CDR3 has 15 residues. V lost 10 bases to trimming and J lost 1 base; unmatched junction nucleotides: 8. Germline CDR1 and CDR2: SEHNR and FQNEAQ (reference sequence). The CDR3 here is CATTLAGGGTDTQYF. CDR3 sequence (DNA): TGTGCCACCACTTTAGCGGGAGGCGGCACAGATACGCAGTATTTT.

V is TRBV15 and J is TRBJ1-4; D is unresolved. Germline-derived CDR1 and CDR2 are LNHNV and YYDKDF (reference sequence). The V gene lost 3 bases and the J gene lost 0 bases, with 8 bases spanning the gap. The CDR3 is 15 residues long. The CDR3 nucleotides read TGTGCCACCAGCAGCGAACTAACAACTAATGAAAAACTGTTTTTT. It encodes CATSSELTTNEKLFF.

V gene TRBV6-5 combines with J gene TRBJ1-4, with a weak D call TRBD1 (6 bases). V was trimmed by 4 bases and J by 7 bases, leaving 16 bases between them. Germline-derived CDR1 and CDR2 are MNHEY and SVGAGI. This CDR3 has 15 amino acids. The CDR3 loop is CASSSTGPGGEKLFF. The CDR3 bases are TGTGCCAGCAGTTCTACAGGGCCTGGGGGTGAAAAACTGTTTTTT.

This chain uses TRBV15 with TRBJ2-3; 10 positions agree with TRBD1. Per germline, CDR1 LNHNV and CDR2 YYDKDF (reference sequence). V dropped 4 bases and J dropped 4; count of bases not matched to a gene: 8. CDR3 length: 16 amino acids. The CDR3 sequence: CATSTRTGGRADTQYF. The CDR3 bases are TGTGCCACCAGCACACGGACAGGGGGTCGAGCAGATACGCAGTATTTT.

The chain employs TRBV5-1 and TRBJ1-2; D possibly corresponds to TRBD1 (6 bases). There are 13 residues in the CDR3. The V gene lost 4 bases and the J gene lost 4 bases, with 11 bases spanning the gap. CDR1 is SGHRS, CDR2 YFSETQ, per germline. The CDR3 DNA reads TGCGCCAGCAGCGACACAGGGTTCTATGGCTACACCTTC. As protein: CASSDTGFYGYTF.

This clone has just a few counts. This chain joins TRBV10-3 and TRBJ1-1; D not certain. Germline V CDR1 and CDR2: ENHRY, SYGVKD. The CDR3 totals 11 residues. Between the trimmed V and J ends, which lost 0 bases and 8 bases, there was a span of 4 bases. In nucleotides, the CDR3 is TGTGCCATCAGTGAGTCCGTCGAAGCTTTCTTT. Protein sequence: CAISESVEAFF.

The rearrangement joins TRBV2 to TRBJ2-7, with 8 bases fitting TRBD1. Germline values: CDR1 SNHLY, CDR2 FYNNEI. This CDR3 is 13 amino acids long. The trim removed 4 bases at V and 3 bases at J, leaving 2 bases unmatched. As DNA, the CDR3 is TGTGCCAGCAGTGGAGGGACAGGCTACGAGCAGTACTTC. Translated: CASSGGTGYEQYF.

This clone appeared a single time. V gene TRBV11-3 combines with J gene TRBJ2-1; TRBD2 matches 13 bases. The length of the CDR3 is 17 residues. Germline V CDR1 and CDR2: SGHNT, YENEEA. J gave up 9 bases and V 5 bases, and 13 bases lay outside the gene matches. The CDR3 is CASSILAGTSGNVEQFF. The DNA for the CDR3 is TGTGCCAGCAGCATACTCGCCGGGACTAGCGGGAACGTTGAGCAGTTCTTC.

V and J are TRBV7-9 and TRBJ1-4; D gene ambiguous. This CDR3 contains 14 residues. Germline lookup yields CDR1 SEHNR and CDR2 FQNEAQ (reference sequence). Between the trimmed V and J ends, which lost 1 base and 7 bases, there was a span of 10 bases. CDR3 amino acids: CASSLVQSREKLFF. CDR3 nucleotides: TGTGCCAGCAGCTTAGTTCAATCGCGTGAAAAACTGTTTTTT. Filled out from reference TRBV7-9 and TRBJ1-4, the complete variable domain reads DTGVSQNPRHKITKRGQNVTFRCDPISEHNRLYWYRQTLGQGPEFLTYFQNEAQLEKSRLLSDRFSAERPKGSFSTLEIQRTEQGDSAMYLCASSLVQSREKLFFGSGTQLSVL.

The chain links TRBV29-1 to TRBJ1-2; TRBD1 might be the D (5 bases). The CDR3 is made up of 12 amino acids. The germline gives CDR1 SQVTM, CDR2 ANQGSEA. Trimming left V 3 bases short and J 8 bases short, with 13 bases between. CDR3 sequence reads: CSVERGGGGYTF. CDR3 nucleotides: TGCAGCGTTGAGAGGGGAGGAGGGGGCTACACCTTC.

The chain recombines TRBV29-1 with TRBJ2-6, with D possibly matching TRBD1 (5 bases). The CDR3 is 13 residues long. Trimming removed 4 bases from V and 2 bases from J, with 6 bases in between. CDR1 and CDR2 (germline): SQVTM, ANQGSEA. CDR3 sequence reads: CSVVTAGANVLTF. CDR3 DNA: TGCAGCGTTGTGACAGCTGGGGCCAACGTCCTGACTTTC.

There are a few counts of this clone. The genes are TRBV30 and TRBJ1-1; TRBD1 matches 7 bases. This CDR3 is 14 amino acids long. V lost 4 bases, J lost 8 bases, and 13 bases stayed unmatched. Germline V gene data show CDR1 as GTSNPN and CDR2 as SVGIG (reference sequence). CDR3 bases: TGTGCCTGGAATCCCGGGGACAGCTCACGCGAAGCTTTCTTT. Translating it yields CAWNPGDSSREAFF.

The chain is built from TRBV7-9 and TRBJ2-7, with 7 nucleotides matching TRBD2. Germline V CDR1 and CDR2: SEHNR, FQNEAQ (reference sequence). The CDR3 length is 12 residues. V shed 5 bases and J 6 bases; nucleotides not matched to a gene: 4. The CDR3 here is CASSRPGGEQYF. CDR3 bases: TGTGCCAGCAGCCGGCCGGGGGGCGAGCAGTACTTC.

The chain joins TRBV10-3 to TRBJ2-3, with a possible D match to TRBD1 (5 bases). The CDR3 totals 14 residues. The V end was cut by 0 bases, the J end by 6 bases, with 10 bases between. Germline CDR1 is ENHRY and CDR2 is SYGVKD. CDR3 nucleotide sequence: TGTGCCATCAGTGAGTCAGGGGATGGGGATACGCAGTATTTT. Translation gives CAISESGDGDTQYF.

In nucleotides, the CDR3 is TGCGCCAGCAGCCCTGCGGGGCTGGGAGATACGCAGTATTTT. It encodes CASSPAGLGDTQYF. This chain connects TRBV4-1 to TRBJ2-3; maybe TRBD2 (6 bases). The CDR3 runs 14 residues. Trimming left V 4 bases short and J 5 bases short, with 13 bases between. Germline CDR1 reads MGHRA; CDR2 reads YSYEKL.

The rearrangement joins TRBV6-5 to TRBJ2-1; the match to TRBD2 covers 8 bases. There are 14 residues in the CDR3. Germline CDR1 and CDR2: MNHEY and SVGAGI. V lost 6 bases and J lost 9; bases outside the gene matches: 10. Here the CDR3 reads CASREGAGAGEQFF. CDR3 in DNA: TGTGCCAGCAGGGAAGGAGCGGGAGCAGGTGAGCAGTTCTTC.

This chain uses TRBV19 with TRBJ2-7; D perhaps matches TRBD1 (6 bases). Germline CDR1 reads LNHDA; CDR2 reads SQIVND (reference sequence). Between the trimmed V and J ends, which lost 10 bases and 0 bases, there was a span of 22 bases. The CDR3 contains 16 residues. CDR3 sequence: CATMPGAGQSSYEQYF. The CDR3 bases are TGTGCCACGATGCCAGGCGCCGGACAGAGCTCCTACGAGCAGTACTTC.

This sequence joins TRBV29-1 and TRBJ2-2, with D perhaps matching TRBD1 (6 bases). V lost 6 bases, J lost 4 bases, and 15 bases lay in between. The germline gives CDR1 SQVTM, CDR2 ANQGSEA. The CDR3 runs 14 residues. This CDR3 reads CSVGTPPGTGELFF. In nucleotides, the CDR3 is TGCAGCGTGGGGACACCTCCGGGCACCGGGGAGCTGTTTTTT.

The chain has TRBV27 and TRBJ1-2; maybe TRBD1 (5 bases). The CDR3 runs 13 residues. The germline V gene has CDR1 MNHEY and CDR2 SMNVEV (reference sequence). The V end lost 6 bases, the J end lost 0 bases, and 8 bases lay between the germline ends. CDR3 in amino acids: CASRGLTNYGYTF. The CDR3 DNA reads TGTGCCAGCAGGGGGCTAACTAACTATGGCTACACCTTC.

The chain uses TRBV30 and TRBJ1-1, with a weak D call TRBD1 (5 bases). The V gene's germline CDR1 is GTSNPN and CDR2 SVGIG (reference sequence). Trimming stripped 0 bases from V and 4 bases from J, with 9 bases between. The CDR3 is made up of 13 amino acids. CDR3 amino acids: CAWSVAGPTEAFF. The CDR3 DNA sequence: TGTGCCTGGAGTGTGGCAGGGCCCACTGAAGCTTTCTTT.

This clone has just a few counts. The V and J genes are TRBV7-2 and TRBJ2-1; D is perhaps TRBD1 (6 bases). The CDR3 has 13 residues. The germline CDR1 and CDR2 sequences are SGHTA and FQGNSA. The germline V and J ends were trimmed by 5 bases and 9 bases, with 14 bases remaining between them. For the CDR3, the DNA is TGTGCCAGCAGCCGCACAGGGAATGGTGAGCAGTTCTTC. This codes for CASSRTGNGEQFF.

The gene calls are TRBV5-6 and TRBJ1-2, with 7 bases lining up with TRBD1. The CDR3 runs to 13 residues. V dropped 3 bases and J dropped 8; count of bases not matched to a gene: 7. In germline, CDR1 is SGHDT, CDR2 YYEEEE. The CDR3 here is CASSSPDREGYTF. The CDR3 DNA reads as TGTGCCAGCAGCTCGCCCGACAGGGAAGGCTACACCTTC.

Here the CDR3 reads CASSLFGGERDIQYF. The CDR3 coding sequence is TGTGCCAGCAGCTTATTTGGGGGGGAACGGGACATTCAGTACTTC. This chain connects TRBV7-6 to TRBJ2-4, with TRBD2 identical over 7 bases. Trimming cost V 2 bases and J 8 bases; bases outside gene matches: 9. The CDR3 extends over 15 amino acids. Germline CDR1 reads SGHVS; CDR2 reads FNYEAQ.

This chain uses TRBV7-8 with TRBJ2-5; no definite D call. V lost 2 bases, J lost 2 bases, and 9 bases lay in between. The CDR3 runs 14 residues. The germline V gene encodes CDR1 SGHVS and CDR2 FQNEAQ. CDR3 sequence (DNA): TGTGCCAGCAGCTTAACGAACTGGCAAGAGACCCAGTACTTC. This gives the protein CASSLTNWQETQYF.

V is TRBV6-5 and J is TRBJ2-1; unclear D gene. The CDR3 length is 13 residues. Germline V gives CDR1 MNHEY, CDR2 SVGAGI. V was clipped by 6 bases and J by 4 bases, with 10 bases between them. The CDR3 is CASRPPGYNEQFF. The CDR3 nucleotides read TGTGCCAGCAGGCCTCCGGGTTACAATGAGCAGTTCTTC.

This chain's CDR3 is CASSYSDGSYEQYF. CDR3 nucleotide sequence: TGTGCCAGCAGTTACAGCGACGGCTCCTACGAGCAGTACTTC. V and J are TRBV6-5 and TRBJ2-7; D remains ambiguous. The germline V gene has CDR1 MNHEY and CDR2 SVGAGI. Trimming removed 2 bases from V and 0 bases from J, with 8 bases in between. CDR3 length: 14 residues.

This sequence joins TRBV11-2 and TRBJ1-2, with TRBD1 as a possible D gene (5 bases). CDR1 and CDR2 from the germline V gene are SGHAT and FQNNGV. V lost 6 bases to trimming and J lost 7 bases, with 9 bases between them. The CDR3 is 11 residues long. The CDR3 DNA follows: TGTGCCAGCAGTCACGGGGGTGGCTACACCTTC. This gives the protein CASSHGGGYTF. The complete variable domain, with remaining parts taken from reference TRBV11-2 and TRBJ1-2, reads EAGVAQSPRYKIIEKRQSVAFWCNPISGHATLYWYQQILGQGPKLLIQFQNNGVVDDSQLPKDRFSAERLKGVDSTLKIQPAKLEDSAVYLCASSHGGGYTFGSGTRLTVV.

In the case of this clone: A junction boundary mismatches the germline segment, possibly from a read error. For the CDR3, the DNA is TGCGCCAGCAGCCCACGGACTAGCTCAAACATCGGGGAGCTGTTTTTT. This sequence encodes CASSPRTSSNIGELFF. The rearrangement uses TRBV5-1 and TRBJ2-2, with 8 positions matching TRBD2. CDR1 is SGHRS, CDR2 YFSETQ, per germline. The CDR3 runs 16 residues.

This chain connects TRBV19 to TRBJ2-1; TRBD2 is a possible D gene (5 bases). Germline V gene lookup returns CDR1 LNHDA and CDR2 SQIVND (reference sequence). The germline V and J ends were trimmed by 5 bases and 2 bases, with 19 bases remaining between them. The CDR3 is 17 amino acids. This CDR3 reads CASSLRSGGGAYNEQFF. The CDR3, as DNA: TGTGCCAGTAGTCTGCGGAGCGGCGGTGGGGCCTACAATGAGCAGTTCTTC.